This TCR beta chain was sequenced during a study of human T cells and chemical hapten exposure. The V end was cut by 0 bases, the J end by 7 bases, with 14 bases between. This CDR3 spans 15 amino acids. Germline V CDR1 and CDR2: SGHRS, YFSETQ. TCRdb used MiXCR to reprocess the RACE reads, holding one entry per CDR3 protein. The profile shows a few hundred thousand distinct CDR3 sequences, around 5% of them singletons. The time point denotes: pre-sensitization, week 0. The treatment here: therapeutic diphenylcyclopropenone sensitization with weekly scalp DPC. The clonotype originates from a woman aged 18-29 years with alopecia areata. Some clones in this sample may be carry-over from other donors' samples. The V gene is TRBV5-1, the J gene TRBJ2-1; D gene unclear. Here the sequenced sample was whole blood, taken in connection with sensitization to the hapten diphenylcyclopropenone (DPC). CDR3 amino acids: CASSLETNPRNEQFF. In nucleotides, the CDR3 is TGCGCCAGCAGCTTGGAGACAAACCCAAGGAATGAGCAGTTCTTC.